A selection of T cell receptor beta chains follows, all from one sample in a study of T cells in Graves' hyperthyroidism and ophthalmopathy. TCRdb redid the calling of the multiplex PCR reads with MiXCR, one entry per CDR3 protein. This sample has 300,000 or so distinct CDR3 sequences, with approximately 17% found just once. The sequenced sample consisted of blood. The receptor set was obtained from a woman in her fifties or sixties with Graves' ophthalmopathy. Each CDR3 is given with its conserved first and last residue. Each record gives: V gene, J gene, clone size, D gene, CDR3 DNA, CDR3 protein. A D gene is named only where the DNA matches it firmly. Not every row has a clone size; where given, it reads once, few, many or a size class.

>TRBV20-1|TRBJ2-5|many|NA
TGCAGTTTCCGGGCCGCGTACCAAGAGACCCAGTACTTC
CSFRAAYQETQYF
>TRBV28|TRBJ2-1|many|NA
TGTGCCGCCATCCCCGGGGCCCCGTTTGGCAATGAGCAGTTCTTC
CAAIPGAPFGNEQFF
>TRBV4-1|TRBJ1-1|few|TRBD1
TGCGCCAGCAGCCACCGACAGGGCCTTTTGGGGGAAGCTTTCTTT
CASSHRQGLLGEAFF
>TRBV5-8|TRBJ1-5|many|NA
TGTGCCAGCAGCTTGGTCCGATCGAGCAATCAGCCCCAGCATTTT
CASSLVRSSNQPQHF
>TRBV9|TRBJ2-3|few|TRBD1
TGTGCCAGCAGCGACCGGGACAGGGTGGAAGATACGCAGTATTTT
CASSDRDRVEDTQYF
>TRBV25-1|TRBJ1-2|NA|NA
TGTGCCAGCACTCTCGCCGAGGGGTATGGCTACACCTTC
CASTLAEGYGYTF
>TRBV12-3/TRBV12-4|TRBJ1-2|few|NA
TGTGCCAGCACCTCGTCGGGGTCTACGGGGATAAATGGCTACACCTTC
CASTSSGSTGINGYTF
>TRBV18|TRBJ2-7|many|NA
TGTGCCAGCTCACGTGTGGAGACCTACGAGCAGTACTTC
CASSRVETYEQYF
>TRBV5-1|TRBJ2-7|many|TRBD1
TGCGCCAGCAGCCCGACAGGGATTGGGTGCGAGCAGTACTTC
CASSPTGIGCEQYF
>TRBV11-2|TRBJ2-2|many|NA
TGTGCCAGCAGCTTATTGACAGGGAACACCGGGGAGCTGTTTTTT
CASSLLTGNTGELFF
>TRBV11-2|TRBJ1-2|many|NA
TGTGCCAGCAGCTTACTTGGGCCGGACGGTAACTATGGCTACACCTTC
CASSLLGPDGNYGYTF
>TRBV4-2|TRBJ1-1|few|TRBD1
TGTGCCAGCAGCCGGGGACAGGAGAACACTGAAGCTTTCTTT
CASSRGQENTEAFF
>TRBV20-1|TRBJ2-1|many|NA
TGCAGTGCCCCCGTGGTGGGGGGCGCCCACAATGAGCAGTTCTTC
CSAPVVGGAHNEQFF
>TRBV5-6|TRBJ2-1|few|TRBD2
TGTGCCAGCAGCTTGGTGACCATACTAGCGGGAGGGGGCGCCACCCCCCGGCGGTACAATGAGCAGTTCTTC
CASSLVTILAGGGATPRRYNEQFF
>TRBV6-1|TRBJ1-1|NA|NA
TGTGCCAGCAGCGCGCACACCTTAAACACTGAAGCTTTCTTT
CASSAHTLNTEAFF
>TRBV18|TRBJ2-7|many|NA
TGTGCCAGCTCACCATCAAAGGGTTACTACGAGCAGTACTTC
CASSPSKGYYEQYF
>TRBV20-1|TRBJ2-5|few|TRBD1
TGCAGTGCTAGGGCCCCTAAGTATCCTGGGACAGGGGAGGTTAGCCAAGAGACCCAGTACTTC
CSARAPKYPGTGEVSQETQYF
>TRBV29-1|TRBJ2-1|many|TRBD1
TGCAGCGTTCAGGGGGCTGGGAATGAGCAGTTCTTC
CSVQGAGNEQFF
>TRBV28|TRBJ2-1|many|TRBD1
TGTGCCAGCAGTTCGGACGACAGGGGGTTAGTCAATGAGCAGTTCTTC
CASSSDDRGLVNEQFF
>TRBV4-2|TRBJ2-1|NA|NA
TGTGCCAGCAGCCAAGATTGGCACCCAAGCTCCTACAATGAGCAGTTCTTC
CASSQDWHPSSYNEQFF
>TRBV3-1|TRBJ1-3|NA|NA
TGTCGGAGGACGGCTGGAAACACCATATATTTT
CRRTAGNTIYF
>TRBV28|TRBJ1-2|many|NA
TGTGCCAGCAGAGGGGGAGGAGATGTGCGTGGCTACACCTTC
CASRGGGDVRGYTF
>TRBV10-2|TRBJ2-2|NA|TRBD2
TGCGCCAGCAGAACTAGCGGGAGGGCCGGCGGGGAGCTGTTTTTT
CASRTSGRAGGELFF
>TRBV4-2|TRBJ1-4|few|NA
TGTGCCAGCAGCCAAGACAGGAAAACTAATGAAAAACTGTTTTTT
CASSQDRKTNEKLFF
>TRBV11-2|TRBJ2-7|many|NA
TGTGCCAGCAGCTCCCGGGACACGCTCTCCTACGAGCAGTACTTC
CASSSRDTLSYEQYF
>TRBV10-3|TRBJ1-2|NA|TRBD1
TGTGCCATCAGTGAAGTCACAGGGGTCTCCCTCTATGGCTACACCTTC
CAISEVTGVSLYGYTF
>TRBV3-2|TRBJ2-3|many|NA
TGTGCCAGCAGCCAAGTAGCGAAGGAGGGCCCTCCCGCGAGAGATACGCAGTATTTT
CASSQVAKEGPPARDTQYF
>TRBV24-1|TRBJ2-1|few|NA
TGTGCCACCAGTGAGGCAGGGGATGACAATGAGCAGTTCTTC
CATSEAGDDNEQFF
>TRBV25-1|TRBJ1-2|many|TRBD1
TGTGCCAGCAGTGAAGACAGGGGACCCTATGGCTACACCTTC
CASSEDRGPYGYTF
>TRBV7-9|TRBJ1-2|many|NA
TGTGCCAGCAGCTCCGGGGTCGGCTACACCTTC
CASSSGVGYTF
>TRBV19|TRBJ2-5|NA|NA
TGTGCCAGTAGTGGGGGGACAGCCCCCGGACGAGAGACCCAGTACTTC
CASSGGTAPGRETQYF
>TRBV28|TRBJ2-7|many|NA
TGTGCCAGCACAAGCTCCTACGAGCAGTACTTC
CASTSSYEQYF
>TRBV20-1|TRBJ2-1|NA|NA
TGCAGTGCCAGGACCCCAACGGGAGATGAGCAGTTCTTC
CSARTPTGDEQFF